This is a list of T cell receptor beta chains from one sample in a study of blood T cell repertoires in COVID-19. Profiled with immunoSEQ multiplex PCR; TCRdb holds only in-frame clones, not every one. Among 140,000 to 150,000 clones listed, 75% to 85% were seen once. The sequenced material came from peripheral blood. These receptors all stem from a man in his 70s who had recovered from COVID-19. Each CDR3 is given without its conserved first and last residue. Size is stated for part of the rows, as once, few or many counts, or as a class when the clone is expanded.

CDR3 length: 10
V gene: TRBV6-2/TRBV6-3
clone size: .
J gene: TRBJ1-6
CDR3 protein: ASSFANSPLH

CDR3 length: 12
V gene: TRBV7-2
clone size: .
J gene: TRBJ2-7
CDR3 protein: ASSPPGLAYEQY

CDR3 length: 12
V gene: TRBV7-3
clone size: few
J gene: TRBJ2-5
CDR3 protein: ASSPTGTQETQY

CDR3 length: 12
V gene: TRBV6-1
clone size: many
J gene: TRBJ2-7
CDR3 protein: ASSESGAVFEQY

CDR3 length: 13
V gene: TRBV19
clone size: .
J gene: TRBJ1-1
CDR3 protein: ASSFLGGMNTEAF

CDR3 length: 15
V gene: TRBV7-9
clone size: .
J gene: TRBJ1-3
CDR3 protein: ASSLATTLLRGNTIY

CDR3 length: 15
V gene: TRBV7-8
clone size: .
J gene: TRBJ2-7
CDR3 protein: ASSPNLITSSSDEQY

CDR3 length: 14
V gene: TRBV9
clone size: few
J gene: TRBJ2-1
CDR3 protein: ASSVTSGSLIDEQF

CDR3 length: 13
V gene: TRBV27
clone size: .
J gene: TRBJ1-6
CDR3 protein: ASKSRDSYNSPLH

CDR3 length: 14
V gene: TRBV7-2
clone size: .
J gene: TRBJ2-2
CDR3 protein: ASSFAGAINTGELF

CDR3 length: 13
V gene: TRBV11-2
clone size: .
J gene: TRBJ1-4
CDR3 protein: ASSPGTTTNEKLF

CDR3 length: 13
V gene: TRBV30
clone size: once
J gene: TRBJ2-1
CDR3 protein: AWTAGQGTYNEQF

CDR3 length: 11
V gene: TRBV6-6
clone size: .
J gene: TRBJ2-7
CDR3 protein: ASSPISGQAQY

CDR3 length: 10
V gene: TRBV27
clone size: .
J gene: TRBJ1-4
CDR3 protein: ASSHREGKLF

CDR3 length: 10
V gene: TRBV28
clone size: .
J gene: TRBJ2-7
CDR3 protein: ASTRAGFEQY

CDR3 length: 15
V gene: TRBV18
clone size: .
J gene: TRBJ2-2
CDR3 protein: ASSPGTGGAVTGELF

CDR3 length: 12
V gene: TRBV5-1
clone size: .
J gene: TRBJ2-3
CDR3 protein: ASSTAESTDTQY

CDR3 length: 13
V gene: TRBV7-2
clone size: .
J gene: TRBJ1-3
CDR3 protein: ASSLDGSSGNTIY

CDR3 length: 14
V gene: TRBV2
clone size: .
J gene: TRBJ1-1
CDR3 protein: ASSWDPWGVYTEAF

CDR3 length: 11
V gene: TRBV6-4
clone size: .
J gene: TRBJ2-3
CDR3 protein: ASSALQGDTQY

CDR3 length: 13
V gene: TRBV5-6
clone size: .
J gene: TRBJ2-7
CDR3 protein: ASSTPGQGWGEQY

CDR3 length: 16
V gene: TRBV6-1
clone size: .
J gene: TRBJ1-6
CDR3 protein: ASSGALGGRPYNSPLH

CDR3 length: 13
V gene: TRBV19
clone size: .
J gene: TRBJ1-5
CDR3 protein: ASSPSIGVGQPQH

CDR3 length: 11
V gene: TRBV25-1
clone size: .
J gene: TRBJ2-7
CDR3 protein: ASSGQGAYEQY

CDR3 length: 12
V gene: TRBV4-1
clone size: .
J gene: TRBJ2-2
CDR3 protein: ASSQVDYGGELF

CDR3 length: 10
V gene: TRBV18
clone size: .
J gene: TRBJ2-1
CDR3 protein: ASSPSQDEQF

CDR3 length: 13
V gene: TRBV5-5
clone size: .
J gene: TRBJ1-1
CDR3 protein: ASTLRLLMNTEAF

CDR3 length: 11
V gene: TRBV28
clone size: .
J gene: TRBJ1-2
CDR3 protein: ASSQFTGPGYT

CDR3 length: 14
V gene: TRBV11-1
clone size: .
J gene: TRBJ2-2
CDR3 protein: ASSLARGSDTGELF

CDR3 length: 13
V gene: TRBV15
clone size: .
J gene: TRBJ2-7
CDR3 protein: ATSSVADSAGEQY

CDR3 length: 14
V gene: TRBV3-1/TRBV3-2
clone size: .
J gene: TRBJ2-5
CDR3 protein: ASSYGTSGNQETQY

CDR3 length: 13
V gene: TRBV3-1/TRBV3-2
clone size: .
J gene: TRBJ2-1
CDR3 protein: ASSQDEGVYNEQF

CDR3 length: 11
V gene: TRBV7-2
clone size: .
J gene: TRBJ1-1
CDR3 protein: ASNYEQGGEAF

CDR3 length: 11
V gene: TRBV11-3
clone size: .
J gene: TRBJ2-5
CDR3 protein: ASTGEGEETQY

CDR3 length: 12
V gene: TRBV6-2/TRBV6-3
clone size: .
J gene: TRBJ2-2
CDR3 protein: ASSFAVEHRGAV

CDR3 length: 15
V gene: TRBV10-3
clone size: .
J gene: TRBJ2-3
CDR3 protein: AISDQGREGPGGTQY

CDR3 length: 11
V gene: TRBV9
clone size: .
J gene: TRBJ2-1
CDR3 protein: ASSVEARWEQF

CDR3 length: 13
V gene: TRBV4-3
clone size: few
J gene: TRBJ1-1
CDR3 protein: ASSQEGTGFTEAF

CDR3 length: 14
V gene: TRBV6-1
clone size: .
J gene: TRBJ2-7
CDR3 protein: ASSATYGTINYEQY

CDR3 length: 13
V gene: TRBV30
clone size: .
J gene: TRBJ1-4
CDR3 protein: AWSGGTENNEKLF

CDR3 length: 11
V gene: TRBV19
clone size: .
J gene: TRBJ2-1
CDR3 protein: ASSIDHGNEQF

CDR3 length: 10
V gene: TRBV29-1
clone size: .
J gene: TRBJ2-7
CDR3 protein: SVRDSSYEQY

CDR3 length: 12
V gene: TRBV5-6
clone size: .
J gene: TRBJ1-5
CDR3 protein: ASSFRGDGQPQH

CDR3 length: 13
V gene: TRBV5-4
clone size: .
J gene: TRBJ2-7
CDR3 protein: ASSQSGSGGYEQY

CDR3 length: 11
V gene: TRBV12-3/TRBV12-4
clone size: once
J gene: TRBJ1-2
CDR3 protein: ASSNRLLRGYT

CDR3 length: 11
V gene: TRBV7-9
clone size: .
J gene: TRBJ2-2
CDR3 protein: ASSPPRAGELF

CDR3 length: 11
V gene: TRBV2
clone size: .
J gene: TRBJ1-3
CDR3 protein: ASSEREGNTIY

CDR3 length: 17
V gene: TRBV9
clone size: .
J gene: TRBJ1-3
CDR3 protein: ASSVDSWAASNSGNTIY

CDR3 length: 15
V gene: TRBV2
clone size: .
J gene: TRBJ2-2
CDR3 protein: ASMASGRASYTGELF

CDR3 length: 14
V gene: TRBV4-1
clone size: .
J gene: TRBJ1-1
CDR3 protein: ASSRQIDRVNTEAF

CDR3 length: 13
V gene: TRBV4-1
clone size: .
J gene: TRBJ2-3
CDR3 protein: ASSQERLASDTQY

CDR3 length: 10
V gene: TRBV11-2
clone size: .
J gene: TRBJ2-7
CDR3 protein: ASSLVGHEQY

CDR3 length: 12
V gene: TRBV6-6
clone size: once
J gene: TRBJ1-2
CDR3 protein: ASIGTGGIYGYT

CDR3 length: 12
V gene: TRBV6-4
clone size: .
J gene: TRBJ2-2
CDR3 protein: ASSTSGSPGELF

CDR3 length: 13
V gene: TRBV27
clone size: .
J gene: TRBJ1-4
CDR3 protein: ASSRNRDTGEKLF

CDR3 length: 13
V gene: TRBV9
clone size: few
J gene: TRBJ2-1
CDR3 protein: ASSVGRGTYNEQF

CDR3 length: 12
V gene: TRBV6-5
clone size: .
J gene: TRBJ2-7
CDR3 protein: ASSYGAGIYEQY

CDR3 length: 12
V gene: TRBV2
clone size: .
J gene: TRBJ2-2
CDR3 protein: ASRRLVNTGELF

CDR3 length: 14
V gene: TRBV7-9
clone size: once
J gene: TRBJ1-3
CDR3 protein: ASSSQGGVSGNTIY

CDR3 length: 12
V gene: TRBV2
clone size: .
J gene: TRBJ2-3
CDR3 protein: ASISLAGTDTQY